This T cell receptor delta chain was captured in a study of fetal and pediatric gammadelta thymocytes (dated by TCRdb to between 2021 and 2024). Some background on the complete study: Previously published data and newly generated, unpublished data were combined in the bulk gammadelta thymocyte repertoires, which were used to strengthen a single-cell study of gammadelta thymocyte development. The set of bulk gammadelta thymocyte repertoires included some ten subjects in total: 3 fetal thymus donors and 7 pediatric thymus donors. Previously published data (refs 27,28) and unpublished data were combined in the bulk gammadelta thymocyte repertoires. Bulk TCR repertoire data were added to increase subject numbers and strengthen the CDR3 publicity analysis. Findings and caveats that apply to the study as a whole: Compared with post-natal repertoires, fetal gammadelta thymocyte repertoires were previously reported to be enriched for TRDV2, TRGV8 and TRGV9 usage, low N additions and public CDR3s.

Spanning cysteine to phenylalanine, the CDR3 consists of 19 amino acids. This entry keeps only the CDR3 DNA: 57 bases, framed from base 1. The germline V gene sets CDR1 to TSWWSYY and CDR2 to QGS. For this chain, trimming is 0 bases at the V end and 0 bases at the J end, and the number of junction bases without a gene match is 16. Staining of thymocytes was performed with Zombie NIR viability dye and with antibodies against CD3 (UCHT1), TCRgammadelta (11F2), TCRVgamma9 (IMMU360) and TCRVdelta2 (IMMU389). Bulk TRD and TRG CDR3 repertoires were produced separately from sorted Vgamma9Vdelta2 and nonVgamma9Vdelta2 gammadelta thymocytes taken from human fetal and pediatric thymuses. In Belgium, pediatric thymus tissue was obtained from children undergoing cardiac surgery. Pediatric thymus donors in the study were aged between roughly 1 and 12 years. As previously described, thymic cell suspensions were prepared from both fetal and post-natal thymuses. NonVgamma9Vdelta2 thymocytes were sorted as CD3+ gammadeltaTCR+ cells lacking the Vgamma9+Vdelta2+ phenotype. Cell sorting was done on a FACS Aria III cell sorter (BD Biosciences).

This clone was seen more than once but under ten times. The antigen it binds to is not known. The sample holds no much larger clone one base away, and base qualities are not on file. Sequencing used an Illumina MiSeq. Under the source paper's analysis protocol: For publicity analysis, the Vgamma9Vdelta2 and nonVgamma9Vdelta2 bulk CDR3 files were merged for each subject into one combined repertoire per subject. CDR3 publicity was scored from 0 to 19 by checking each amino acid sequence across 9 single-cell datasets and about ten bulk repertoires, using base R and dplyr. Clonotypes were called again by TCRdb from the public reads via CATT, and duplicate nucleotide sequences were then merged into one entry. Here the V and J calls rest on TCRdb's processing, not on the authors' analysis. The sample records under 2,500 delta-chain clones, 24% of which are singletons. 4% to 5% of the sample is held by the ten biggest clonotypes.

The origin of this receptor is a child who underwent cardiac surgery and was recorded as healthy. The rearrangement combines TRDV1 with TRDJ4, and 7 bases in between align with TRDD3. The sequenced sample consisted of non-Vgamma9Vdelta2 gamma-delta T cells from the thymus. This specimen's cell subset or site label, per the study, means: CD3+gammadeltaTCR+ thymocytes not co-expressing Vgamma9 and Vdelta2. The CDR3 region reads CALGELWDPIRGGPRPLIF. At the DNA level, the sequence is TGTGCTCTTGGGGAACTTTGGGACCCTATTCGTGGGGGACCCAGACCCCTGATCTTT.